Listed below are T cell receptor beta chains from one sample, sequenced in a study of cytomegalovirus exposure and HLA in healthy donors. Sequenced by immunoSEQ multiplex PCR; TCRdb stores in-frame clones only, minus some. The sample yields 95,000 to 120,000 clones, approximately 74% seen once. The sample was PBMCs. The receptors derive from a woman between 40 and 50 years old in good health and CMV-seropositive. Each CDR3 is given with its conserved first and last residue. D genes are given only for firm matches. Clone sizes are given selectively: once, few, many, or a class where the clone is expanded.

d_gene	v_gene	j_gene	abundance	CDR3aa	CDR3nt
TRBD2	TRBV5-4	TRBJ2-2	medium-sized	CASSLGLAGANTGELFF	TGTGCCAGCAGCTTAGGACTAGCGGGAGCGAACACCGGGGAGCTGTTTTTT
.	TRBV19	TRBJ1-2	once	CASSALDRLGYGYTF	TGTGCCAGTAGTGCGCTCGACAGGTTGGGATATGGCTACACCTTC
.	TRBV6-1	TRBJ1-6	.	CATQGGVGNSPLHF	TGTGCCACCCAGGGAGGGGTCGGGAATTCACCCCTCCACTTT
.	TRBV7-3	TRBJ2-2	.	CASSLTTGIGELFF	TGTGCCAGCAGCTTAACTACAGGGATCGGGGAGCTGTTTTTT
.	TRBV5-4	TRBJ2-5	few	CASSLGPGAQETQYF	TGTGCCAGCAGCTTGGGGCCTGGAGCCCAAGAGACCCAGTACTTC
.	TRBV12-5	TRBJ2-3	.	CASGSGGPRADTQYF	TGTGCTAGTGGTTCGGGGGGCCCCCGGGCAGATACGCAGTATTTT
.	TRBV6-5	TRBJ1-6	.	CASSYSGSPDSPLHF	TGTGCCAGCAGTTACTCGGGCAGTCCCGATTCACCCCTCCACTTT
TRBD2	TRBV19	TRBJ2-2	.	CASSIQAGVTGELFF	TGTGCCAGTAGTATCCAAGCGGGGGTCACCGGGGAGCTGTTTTTT
.	TRBV21-1	TRBJ1-5	.	CASSKGDRGPQPQHF	TGTGCCAGCAGCAAAGGGGACAGGGGGCCTCAGCCCCAGCATTTT
TRBD2	TRBV6-5	TRBJ2-1	.	CASSLSGSWYNEQFF	TGTGCCAGCAGTCTAAGCGGGAGTTGGTACAATGAGCAGTTCTTC
.	TRBV30	TRBJ1-3	.	CAWQQGSGNTIYF	TGTGCCTGGCAACAGGGCTCTGGAAACACCATATATTTT
.	TRBV11-3	TRBJ2-1	.	CASEGVDEQFF	TGTGCCAGCGAGGGGGTCGATGAGCAGTTCTTC
TRBD2	TRBV10-3	TRBJ2-7	.	CAISESASGSYEQYF	TGTGCCATCAGTGAGTCAGCTAGCGGGAGTTACGAGCAGTACTTC
TRBD1	TRBV19	TRBJ1-2	.	CASSPPQGYGYTF	TGTGCCAGTAGTCCCCCACAGGGGTATGGCTACACCTTC
.	TRBV15	TRBJ1-1	.	CATSRDRHRLNTEAFF	TGTGCCACCAGCAGAGACAGACACCGCCTGAACACTGAAGCTTTCTTT
TRBD2	TRBV4-3	TRBJ2-7	few	CASSQDARGGGEQYF	TGCGCCAGCAGCCAAGATGCCCGGGGGGGCGGCGAGCAGTACTTC
.	TRBV27	TRBJ2-5	.	CASSLSWQGAETQYF	TGTGCCAGCAGTTTATCGTGGCAGGGCGCAGAGACCCAGTACTTC
.	TRBV11-2	TRBJ1-1	once	CASSPGRDTEAFF	TGTGCCAGCAGCCCCGGGAGGGATACTGAAGCTTTCTTT
TRBD1	TRBV7-9	TRBJ2-1	few	CASSLETGADEQFF	TGTGCCAGCAGCTTGGAGACAGGGGCGGATGAGCAGTTCTTC
.	TRBV19	TRBJ2-2	.	CASSIAQGIHGELFF	TGTGCCAGTAGTATAGCACAGGGTATCCACGGGGAGCTGTTTTTT
.	TRBV7-2	TRBJ2-7	.	CASFLGSFYEQYF	TGTGCCAGCTTCCTCGGTAGCTTCTACGAGCAGTACTTC
TRBD1	TRBV9	TRBJ1-1	.	CASSVGTGLGTEAFF	TGTGCCAGCAGCGTAGGGACAGGGCTTGGAACTGAAGCTTTCTTT
TRBD1	TRBV7-9	TRBJ1-2	.	CASSSRTGTTADNYGYTF	TGTGCCAGCAGCTCACGGACAGGGACGACTGCGGATAACTATGGCTACACCTTC
.	TRBV5-1	TRBJ1-1	.	CASSLGHFGESGTEAFF	TGCGCCAGCAGCTTGGGGCACTTCGGGGAATCCGGCACTGAAGCTTTCTTT